This T cell receptor (beta chain) was observed in a study of shared clonotypes between healthy human individuals. CD45RO-negative, CCR7-positively selected cells formed the naive CD8 fraction, excluding terminally differentiated effector memory CD45RA+ cells. Original handling: ImmunoSEQ sequences covered only the junction and lacked quality scores; filtering therefore differed. Measured with immunoSEQ multiplex PCR; TCRdb has only the in-frame clones, and not every one. D and trimming were read from the DNA, whereas the V and J calls and clone size are those reported in that table. The data contain about 2.1 million clones, 85% to 95% of them singletons. The trim removed 1 base at V and 10 bases at J, leaving 6 bases unmatched. Germline V CDR1 and CDR2: MGHRA, YSYEKL. The CDR3 contains 15 residues.

Sequencing was performed on naive CD8+ T cells from PBMCs. The receptor was derived from a man aged 18 to 30 in good health. Some clones in this sample may be carry-over from other donors' samples. The J gene is TRBJ2-1, the V gene TRBV4-1; 11 nucleotides line up with TRBD2. CDR3 sequence (DNA): TGCGCCAGCAGCCAAGCCCCCGGACTAGCGGGCGAGCAGTTCTTC. It translates to CASSQAPGLAGEQFF.